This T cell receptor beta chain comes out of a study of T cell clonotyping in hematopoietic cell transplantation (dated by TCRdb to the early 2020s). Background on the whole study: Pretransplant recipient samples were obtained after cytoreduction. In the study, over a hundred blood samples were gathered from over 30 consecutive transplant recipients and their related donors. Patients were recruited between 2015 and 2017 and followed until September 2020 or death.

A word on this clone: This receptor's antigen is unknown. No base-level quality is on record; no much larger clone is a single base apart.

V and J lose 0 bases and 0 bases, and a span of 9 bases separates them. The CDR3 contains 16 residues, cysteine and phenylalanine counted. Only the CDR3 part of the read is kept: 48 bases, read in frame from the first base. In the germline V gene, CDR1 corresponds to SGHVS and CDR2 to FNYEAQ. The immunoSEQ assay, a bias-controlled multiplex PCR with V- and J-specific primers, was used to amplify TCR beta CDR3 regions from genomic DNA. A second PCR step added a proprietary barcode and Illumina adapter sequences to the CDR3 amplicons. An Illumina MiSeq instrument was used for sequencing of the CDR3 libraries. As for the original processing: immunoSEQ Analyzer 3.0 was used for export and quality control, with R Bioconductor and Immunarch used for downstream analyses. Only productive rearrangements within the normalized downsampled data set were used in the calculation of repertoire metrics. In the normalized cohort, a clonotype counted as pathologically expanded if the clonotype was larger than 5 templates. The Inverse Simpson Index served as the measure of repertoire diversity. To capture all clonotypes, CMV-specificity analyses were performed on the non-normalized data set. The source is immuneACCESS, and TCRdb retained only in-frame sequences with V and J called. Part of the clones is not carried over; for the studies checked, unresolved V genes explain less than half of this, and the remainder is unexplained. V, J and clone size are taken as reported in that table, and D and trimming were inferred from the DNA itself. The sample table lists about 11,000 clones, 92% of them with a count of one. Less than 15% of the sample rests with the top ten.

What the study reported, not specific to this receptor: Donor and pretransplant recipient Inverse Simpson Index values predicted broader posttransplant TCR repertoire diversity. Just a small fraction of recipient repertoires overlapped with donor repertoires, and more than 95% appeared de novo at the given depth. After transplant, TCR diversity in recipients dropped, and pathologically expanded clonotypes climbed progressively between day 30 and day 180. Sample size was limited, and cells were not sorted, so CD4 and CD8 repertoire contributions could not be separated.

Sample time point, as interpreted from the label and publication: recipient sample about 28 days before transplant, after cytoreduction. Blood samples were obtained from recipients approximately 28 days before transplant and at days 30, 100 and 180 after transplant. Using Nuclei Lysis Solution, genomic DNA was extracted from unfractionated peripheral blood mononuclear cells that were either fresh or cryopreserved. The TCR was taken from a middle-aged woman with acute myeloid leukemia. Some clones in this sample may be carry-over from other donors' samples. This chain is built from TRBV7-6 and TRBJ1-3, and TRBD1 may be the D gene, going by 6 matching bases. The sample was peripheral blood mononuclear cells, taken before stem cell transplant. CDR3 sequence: CASSLAGGPSGNTIYF. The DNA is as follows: TGTGCCAGCAGCTTAGCGGGGGGGCCCTCTGGAAACACCATATATTTT.